This T cell receptor (beta chain) emerged from a study of shared clonotypes between healthy human individuals. Repertoires were generated with immunoSEQ multiplex PCR, while TCRdb's copy carries only in-frame clones and drops some. The sample includes about 1.5 million clones, 95% to 99% seen only once; the top ten take 0.45%. Source material: naive CD4+ T cells sorted from blood. The subset was: CD45RA+ positively selected. The origin of this receptor is a man aged 25 to 45 in good health.

This chain's CDR3 is CASSGRTSGSTQYF. DNA for the CDR3: TGTGCCAGCAGTGGTAGGACTAGCGGGAGTACCCAGTACTTC. The chain couples TRBV27 to TRBJ2-5, with 13 bases matching TRBD2. The CDR3 consists of 14 residues. The ends lost 5 bases at V and 8 bases at J; junction bases unmatched: 5. Germline assignment: CDR1 MNHEY and CDR2 SMNVEV (reference sequence).